This T cell receptor beta chain was profiled in a study of shared clonotypes between healthy human individuals. For the study at large: Per donor, CD8 memory used one plate, CD8 naive used two, CD4 memory used three and CD4 naive used three. Regarding the study as a whole: Richness estimates generally favored naive over memory subsets.

About this clone: The antigen is unknown. At the DNA level, this CDR3 is encoded by other sequences in the same sample as well.

V lost 0 bases and J 3 bases, leaving 7 bases between the germline ends. Germline lookup yields CDR1 SGHRS and CDR2 YFSETQ. The CDR3 is made up of 13 amino acids. Only in-frame clones appear in the TCRdb table, and some are missing; sequencing was by immunoSEQ multiplex PCR. The table includes some 980,000 clones, about 80% detected once. The chain has TRBV5-1 and TRBJ2-7; no clear D gene. The sample comprised memory CD4+ T cells sorted from blood. Documented subset: CD45RA-negative fraction. The sequence was obtained from a man aged 18 to 30 in good health. In DNA form, the CDR3 reads TGCGCCAGCAGCTTGGAAGGGTACTACGAGCAGTACTTC. As protein: CASSLEGYYEQYF.